The rows below give T cell receptor beta chains drawn from one sample of a study of T cell responses to AZD1222 COVID-19 vaccine. Only in-frame clones appear in the TCRdb table, and some are missing; sequencing was by immunoSEQ multiplex PCR. The sample has approximately 140,000 clones; 82% are singletons. This material consisted of peripheral blood, taken on day 0 of MenACWY control vaccination. These receptor sequences come from an adult in good health. Both conserved end residues are part of each CDR3. A D gene is named only where the DNA matches it firmly. Only some rows state a clone size, as once, few, many or a class for expanded clones.

clone size: NA
CDR3 length: 14
D gene: NA
V gene: TRBV5-4
J gene: TRBJ1-5
CDR3 protein: CASSFMGSNQPQHF
CDR3 DNA: TGTGCCAGCAGCTTCATGGGGAGCAATCAGCCCCAGCATTTT

clone size: NA
CDR3 length: 11
D gene: NA
V gene: TRBV2
J gene: TRBJ2-7
CDR3 protein: CASSVLGEQYF
CDR3 DNA: TGTGCCAGCAGCGTCTTGGGGGAGCAGTACTTC

clone size: NA
CDR3 length: 14
D gene: NA
V gene: TRBV27
J gene: TRBJ1-1
CDR3 protein: CASSLWVLNTEAFF
CDR3 DNA: TGTGCCAGCAGTTTATGGGTTTTGAACACTGAAGCTTTCTTT

clone size: NA
CDR3 length: 16
D gene: TRBD2
V gene: TRBV20-1
J gene: TRBJ2-3
CDR3 protein: CSASVASGGFTDTQYF
CDR3 DNA: TGCAGTGCTAGTGTGGCTAGCGGGGGTTTCACAGATACGCAGTATTTT

clone size: NA
CDR3 length: 16
D gene: TRBD2
V gene: TRBV5-1
J gene: TRBJ2-5
CDR3 protein: CASKRWAGGSQETQYF
CDR3 DNA: TGCGCCAGCAAGAGATGGGCGGGGGGATCCCAAGAGACCCAGTACTTC

clone size: once
CDR3 length: 16
D gene: NA
V gene: TRBV6-7
J gene: TRBJ1-3
CDR3 protein: CASTPAGRDSGNTIYF
CDR3 DNA: TGTGCCAGCACCCCGGCCGGGAGGGACTCTGGAAACACCATATATTTT

clone size: NA
CDR3 length: 15
D gene: NA
V gene: TRBV30
J gene: TRBJ2-1
CDR3 protein: CAWSGIGDLYNEQFF
CDR3 DNA: TGTGCCTGGAGTGGTATCGGGGATCTTTACAATGAGCAGTTCTTC

clone size: NA
CDR3 length: 15
D gene: NA
V gene: TRBV6-1
J gene: TRBJ1-5
CDR3 protein: CASSEVSFEGQPQHF
CDR3 DNA: TGTGCCAGCAGTGAGGTCTCTTTCGAGGGGCAGCCCCAGCATTTT

clone size: NA
CDR3 length: 17
D gene: NA
V gene: TRBV6-1
J gene: TRBJ2-3
CDR3 protein: CASSEAHYGTYTDTQYF
CDR3 DNA: TGTGCCAGCAGTGAAGCGCATTACGGGACCTACACAGATACGCAGTATTTT

clone size: NA
CDR3 length: 13
D gene: NA
V gene: TRBV3-1/TRBV3-2
J gene: TRBJ2-5
CDR3 protein: CASSQAGHLTQYF
CDR3 DNA: TGTGCCAGCAGCCAAGCGGGACATCTGACCCAGTACTTC

clone size: NA
CDR3 length: 14
D gene: TRBD1
V gene: TRBV19
J gene: TRBJ1-6
CDR3 protein: CASHRGQGISPLHF
CDR3 DNA: TGTGCCAGTCACAGGGGACAGGGAATATCACCCCTCCACTTT

clone size: NA
CDR3 length: 12
D gene: NA
V gene: TRBV19
J gene: TRBJ1-1
CDR3 protein: CASSPQGQLAFF
CDR3 DNA: TGTGCCAGTAGTCCCCAGGGGCAGTTGGCTTTCTTT

clone size: once
CDR3 length: 14
D gene: NA
V gene: TRBV6-5
J gene: TRBJ1-4
CDR3 protein: CASSSHQANEKLFF
CDR3 DNA: TGTGCCAGCAGTTCCCACCAGGCCAATGAAAAACTGTTTTTT

clone size: few
CDR3 length: 15
D gene: TRBD1
V gene: TRBV27
J gene: TRBJ2-7
CDR3 protein: CASSLRQGAAYEQYF
CDR3 DNA: TGTGCCAGCAGTTTGCGACAGGGGGCGGCCTACGAGCAGTACTTC

clone size: NA
CDR3 length: 16
D gene: NA
V gene: TRBV4-1
J gene: TRBJ2-6
CDR3 protein: CASSQVPTSGANVLTF
CDR3 DNA: TGCGCCAGCAGCCAAGTGCCCACCTCTGGGGCCAACGTCCTGACTTTC

clone size: NA
CDR3 length: 13
D gene: NA
V gene: TRBV10-2
J gene: TRBJ1-5
CDR3 protein: CASSVGYNQPQHF
CDR3 DNA: TGCGCCAGCAGTGTTGGTTACAATCAGCCCCAGCATTTT

clone size: NA
CDR3 length: 16
D gene: NA
V gene: TRBV2
J gene: TRBJ1-3
CDR3 protein: CASSGQSLFSGNTIYF
CDR3 DNA: TGTGCCAGCAGTGGACAGTCCTTGTTCTCTGGAAACACCATATATTTT

clone size: NA
CDR3 length: 16
D gene: NA
V gene: TRBV18
J gene: TRBJ2-1
CDR3 protein: CASSPPQTLSYNEQFF
CDR3 DNA: TGTGCCAGCTCACCACCACAGACCCTGAGCTACAATGAGCAGTTCTTC

clone size: once
CDR3 length: 15
D gene: NA
V gene: TRBV19
J gene: TRBJ1-5
CDR3 protein: CASSTGPTRGQPQHF
CDR3 DNA: TGTGCCAGTAGCACGGGGCCAACCAGGGGCCAGCCCCAGCATTTT

clone size: once
CDR3 length: 17
D gene: NA
V gene: TRBV30
J gene: TRBJ1-1
CDR3 protein: CAWSRPHLRWANTEAFF
CDR3 DNA: TGTGCCTGGAGTCGACCTCACCTCAGATGGGCTAACACTGAAGCTTTCTTT

clone size: NA
CDR3 length: 13
D gene: NA
V gene: TRBV7-3
J gene: TRBJ1-1
CDR3 protein: CASSPRRETEAFF
CDR3 DNA: TGTGCCAGCAGCCCTAGACGGGAGACTGAAGCTTTCTTT

clone size: once
CDR3 length: 15
D gene: TRBD1
V gene: TRBV5-4
J gene: TRBJ1-4
CDR3 protein: CASSLGGQGREKLFF
CDR3 DNA: TGTGCCAGCAGCTTGGGGGGACAGGGGAGGGAAAAACTGTTTTTT

clone size: NA
CDR3 length: 13
D gene: TRBD1
V gene: TRBV10-3
J gene: TRBJ1-2
CDR3 protein: CAIGGQGENGYTF
CDR3 DNA: TGTGCCATCGGGGGACAGGGGGAGAATGGCTACACCTTC

clone size: once
CDR3 length: 13
D gene: NA
V gene: TRBV18
J gene: TRBJ2-2
CDR3 protein: CASSPPGTGELFF
CDR3 DNA: TGTGCCAGCTCACCACCGGGGACCGGGGAGCTGTTTTTT

clone size: NA
CDR3 length: 14
D gene: NA
V gene: TRBV10-1
J gene: TRBJ1-4
CDR3 protein: CASSSGVGGEKLFF
CDR3 DNA: TGCGCCAGCAGCTCTGGAGTCGGTGGTGAAAAACTGTTTTTT

clone size: NA
CDR3 length: 16
D gene: NA
V gene: TRBV7-9
J gene: TRBJ1-6
CDR3 protein: CASSPPTAGSNSPLHF
CDR3 DNA: TGTGCCAGCAGCCCGCCAACCGCAGGATCTAATTCACCCCTCCACTTT

clone size: NA
CDR3 length: 14
D gene: NA
V gene: TRBV2
J gene: TRBJ2-3
CDR3 protein: CASSEAGGPDTQYF
CDR3 DNA: TGTGCCAGCAGTGAAGCGGGGGGGCCAGATACGCAGTATTTT

clone size: NA
CDR3 length: 15
D gene: NA
V gene: TRBV2
J gene: TRBJ2-1
CDR3 protein: CASSEGVTGYNEQFF
CDR3 DNA: TGTGCCAGCAGTGAGGGGGTGACAGGCTACAATGAGCAGTTCTTC

clone size: NA
CDR3 length: 14
D gene: NA
V gene: TRBV6-5
J gene: TRBJ2-1
CDR3 protein: CASSPPGLVNEQFF
CDR3 DNA: TGTGCCAGCTCCCCCCCGGGGCTGGTAAATGAGCAGTTCTTC

clone size: NA
CDR3 length: 14
D gene: NA
V gene: TRBV4-1
J gene: TRBJ2-3
CDR3 protein: CASSQVTSTDTQYF
CDR3 DNA: TGCGCCAGCAGCCAAGTAACTAGCACAGATACGCAGTATTTT

clone size: NA
CDR3 length: 14
D gene: TRBD1
V gene: TRBV28
J gene: TRBJ2-6
CDR3 protein: CAVRQGAGANVLTF
CDR3 DNA: TGTGCCGTTCGACAGGGGGCTGGGGCCAACGTCCTGACTTTC

clone size: NA
CDR3 length: 12
D gene: NA
V gene: TRBV12-3/TRBV12-4
J gene: TRBJ1-5
CDR3 protein: CASSQGTQPQHF
CDR3 DNA: TGTGCCAGCAGTCAGGGGACCCAGCCCCAGCATTTT

clone size: NA
CDR3 length: 14
D gene: NA
V gene: TRBV11-2
J gene: TRBJ2-2
CDR3 protein: CASSPGVNTGELFF
CDR3 DNA: TGTGCCAGCAGCCCAGGGGTCAACACCGGGGAGCTGTTTTTT

clone size: NA
CDR3 length: 13
D gene: NA
V gene: TRBV28
J gene: TRBJ1-5
CDR3 protein: CASSPPSNQPQHF
CDR3 DNA: TGTGCCAGCAGTCCACCGAGCAATCAGCCCCAGCATTTT

clone size: once
CDR3 length: 16
D gene: NA
V gene: TRBV15
J gene: TRBJ1-1
CDR3 protein: CATSSRVLGSRPKAFF
CDR3 DNA: TGTGCCACCAGCAGTCGAGTATTGGGGAGTCGGCCGAAAGCTTTCTTT

clone size: NA
CDR3 length: 14
D gene: TRBD1
V gene: TRBV5-1
J gene: TRBJ1-4
CDR3 protein: CASSYDRGPEKLFF
CDR3 DNA: TGCGCCAGCAGTTATGACAGGGGACCAGAAAAACTGTTTTTT

clone size: NA
CDR3 length: 15
D gene: TRBD2
V gene: TRBV9
J gene: TRBJ2-1
CDR3 protein: CASSPGLAEYNEQFF
CDR3 DNA: TGTGCCAGCAGCCCCGGACTAGCGGAGTACAATGAGCAGTTCTTC

clone size: once
CDR3 length: 16
D gene: NA
V gene: TRBV7-9
J gene: TRBJ2-2
CDR3 protein: CASSLDGVWGTGELFF
CDR3 DNA: TGTGCCAGCAGCTTAGATGGGGTATGGGGCACCGGGGAGCTGTTTTTT

clone size: few
CDR3 length: 16
D gene: NA
V gene: TRBV4-1
J gene: TRBJ2-1
CDR3 protein: CASSPLLKDEHNEQFF
CDR3 DNA: TGCGCCAGCAGCCCCCTATTGAAGGACGAACACAATGAGCAGTTCTTC

clone size: few
CDR3 length: 14
D gene: NA
V gene: TRBV3-1/TRBV3-2
J gene: TRBJ2-3
CDR3 protein: CASSRRTSTDTQYF
CDR3 DNA: TGTGCCAGCAGCCGCAGAACTAGCACAGATACGCAGTATTTT

clone size: NA
CDR3 length: 12
D gene: NA
V gene: TRBV5-4
J gene: TRBJ1-1
CDR3 protein: CASSMGGTEAFF
CDR3 DNA: TGTGCCAGCAGCATGGGGGGAACTGAAGCTTTCTTT

clone size: once
CDR3 length: 13
D gene: NA
V gene: TRBV15
J gene: TRBJ1-1
CDR3 protein: CATSRDGEDGAFF
CDR3 DNA: TGTGCCACCAGCAGAGATGGCGAGGATGGGGCTTTCTTT

clone size: NA
CDR3 length: 15
D gene: TRBD1
V gene: TRBV15
J gene: TRBJ2-5
CDR3 protein: CATSKGTGGLKTQYF
CDR3 DNA: TGTGCCACCAGCAAAGGGACAGGGGGCTTAAAGACCCAGTACTTC

clone size: few
CDR3 length: 14
D gene: TRBD1
V gene: TRBV5-1
J gene: TRBJ1-4
CDR3 protein: CASSEGAPGEKLFF
CDR3 DNA: TGCGCCAGCAGTGAGGGGGCGCCGGGTGAAAAACTGTTTTTT

clone size: NA
CDR3 length: 12
D gene: NA
V gene: TRBV5-1
J gene: TRBJ2-2
CDR3 protein: CASSEVSGELFF
CDR3 DNA: TGCGCCAGCAGCGAGGTCTCCGGGGAGCTGTTTTTT

clone size: NA
CDR3 length: 16
D gene: NA
V gene: TRBV3-1/TRBV3-2
J gene: TRBJ1-1
CDR3 protein: CASSQGGLGEYTEAFF
CDR3 DNA: TGTGCCAGCAGCCAAGGGGGGTTGGGGGAATACACTGAAGCTTTCTTT

clone size: NA
CDR3 length: 15
D gene: NA
V gene: TRBV15
J gene: TRBJ2-3
CDR3 protein: CATSRQGSSTDTQYF
CDR3 DNA: TGTGCCACCAGCAGACAGGGGAGCTCGACAGATACGCAGTATTTT

clone size: NA
CDR3 length: 13
D gene: TRBD1
V gene: TRBV27
J gene: TRBJ1-2
CDR3 protein: CASSLKGTGGYTF
CDR3 DNA: TGTGCCAGCAGTTTAAAGGGGACAGGGGGCTACACCTTC

clone size: NA
CDR3 length: 16
D gene: NA
V gene: TRBV28
J gene: TRBJ1-2
CDR3 protein: CASSPPHSTGFYGYTF
CDR3 DNA: TGTGCCAGCAGTCCACCCCACTCGACAGGTTTTTACGGCTACACCTTC

clone size: NA
CDR3 length: 11
D gene: NA
V gene: TRBV6-5
J gene: TRBJ2-7
CDR3 protein: CAIGRSYEQYF
CDR3 DNA: TGTGCCATAGGACGCTCCTACGAGCAGTACTTC

clone size: NA
CDR3 length: 16
D gene: NA
V gene: TRBV5-1
J gene: TRBJ2-2
CDR3 protein: CASSLGLTGRTGELFF
CDR3 DNA: TGCGCCAGCAGCTTGGGCCTTACAGGGCGGACCGGGGAGCTGTTTTTT

clone size: NA
CDR3 length: 19
D gene: TRBD1
V gene: TRBV19
J gene: TRBJ1-5
CDR3 protein: CASRAPPGQGLSSNQPQHF
CDR3 DNA: TGTGCCAGCAGAGCCCCTCCGGGACAGGGACTTTCTAGCAATCAGCCCCAGCATTTT

clone size: NA
CDR3 length: 13
D gene: NA
V gene: TRBV19
J gene: TRBJ2-2
CDR3 protein: CASSIDLSGELFF
CDR3 DNA: TGTGCCAGTAGTATAGATCTATCCGGGGAGCTGTTTTTT

clone size: NA
CDR3 length: 15
D gene: NA
V gene: TRBV2
J gene: TRBJ1-6
CDR3 protein: CASSELRAYNSPLHF
CDR3 DNA: TGTGCCAGCAGTGAGTTGAGGGCCTATAATTCACCCCTCCACTTT

clone size: few
CDR3 length: 12
D gene: NA
V gene: TRBV7-9
J gene: TRBJ2-3
CDR3 protein: CASSSTTDTQYF
CDR3 DNA: TGTGCCAGCAGCTCCACCACAGATACGCAGTATTTT